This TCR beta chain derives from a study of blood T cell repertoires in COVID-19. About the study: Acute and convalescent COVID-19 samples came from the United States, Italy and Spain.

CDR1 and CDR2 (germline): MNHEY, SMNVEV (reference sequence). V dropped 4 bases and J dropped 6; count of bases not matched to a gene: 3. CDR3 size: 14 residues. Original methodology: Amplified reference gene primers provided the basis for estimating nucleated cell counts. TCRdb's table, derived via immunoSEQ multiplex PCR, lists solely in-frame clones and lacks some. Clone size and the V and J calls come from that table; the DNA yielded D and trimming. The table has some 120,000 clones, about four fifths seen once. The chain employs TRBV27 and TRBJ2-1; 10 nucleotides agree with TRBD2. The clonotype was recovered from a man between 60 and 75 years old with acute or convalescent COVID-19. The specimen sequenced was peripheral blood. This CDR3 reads CASSSLAGANEQFF. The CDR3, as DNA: TGTGCCAGCAGTTCCCTAGCGGGAGCCAATGAGCAGTTCTTC.